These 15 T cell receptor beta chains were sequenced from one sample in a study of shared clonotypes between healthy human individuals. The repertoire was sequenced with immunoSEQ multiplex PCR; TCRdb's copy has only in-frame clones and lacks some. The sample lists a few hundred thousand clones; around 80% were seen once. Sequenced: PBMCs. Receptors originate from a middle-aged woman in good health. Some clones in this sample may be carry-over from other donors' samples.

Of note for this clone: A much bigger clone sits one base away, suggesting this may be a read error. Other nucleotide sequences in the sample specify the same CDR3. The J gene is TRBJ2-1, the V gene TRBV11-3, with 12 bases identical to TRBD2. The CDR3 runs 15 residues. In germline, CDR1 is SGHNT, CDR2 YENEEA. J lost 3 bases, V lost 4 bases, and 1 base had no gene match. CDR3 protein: CASSSGLAGYNEQFF. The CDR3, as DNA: TGTGCCAGCAGCTCGGGACTAGCGGGCTACAATGAGCAGTTCTTC.

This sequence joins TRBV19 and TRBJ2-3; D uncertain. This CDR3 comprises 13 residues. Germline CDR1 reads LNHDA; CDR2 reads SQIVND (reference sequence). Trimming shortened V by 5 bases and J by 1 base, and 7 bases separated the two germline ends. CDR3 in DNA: TGTGCCAGTAGTGCCGAAGGCACAGATACGCAGTATTTT. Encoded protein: CASSAEGTDTQYF. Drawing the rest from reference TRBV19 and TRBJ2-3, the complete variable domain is DGGITQSPKYLFRKEGQNVTLSCEQNLNHDAMYWYRQDPGQGLRLIYYSQIVNDFQKGDIAEGYSVSREKKESFPLTVTSAQKNPTAFYLCASSAEGTDTQYFGPGTRLTVL.

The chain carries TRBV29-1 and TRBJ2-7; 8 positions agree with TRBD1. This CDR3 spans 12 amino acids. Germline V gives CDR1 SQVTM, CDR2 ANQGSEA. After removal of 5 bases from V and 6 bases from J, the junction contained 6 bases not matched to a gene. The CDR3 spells CSVSSGGIEQYF. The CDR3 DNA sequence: TGCAGCGTTAGCTCAGGGGGCATCGAGCAGTACTTC.

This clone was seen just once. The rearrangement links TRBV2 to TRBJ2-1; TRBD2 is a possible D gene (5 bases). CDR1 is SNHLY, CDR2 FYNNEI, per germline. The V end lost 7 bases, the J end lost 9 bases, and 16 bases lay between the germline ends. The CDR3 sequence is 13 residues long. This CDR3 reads CASTRWEKSEQFF. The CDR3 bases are TGTGCCAGCACGCGGTGGGAGAAGTCTGAGCAGTTCTTC.

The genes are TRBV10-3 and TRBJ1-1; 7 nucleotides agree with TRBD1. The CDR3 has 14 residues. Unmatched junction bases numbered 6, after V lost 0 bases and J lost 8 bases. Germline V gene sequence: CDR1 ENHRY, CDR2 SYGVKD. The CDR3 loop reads CAISESGQGGEAFF. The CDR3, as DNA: TGTGCCATCAGTGAGTCGGGCCAGGGGGGCGAAGCTTTCTTT.

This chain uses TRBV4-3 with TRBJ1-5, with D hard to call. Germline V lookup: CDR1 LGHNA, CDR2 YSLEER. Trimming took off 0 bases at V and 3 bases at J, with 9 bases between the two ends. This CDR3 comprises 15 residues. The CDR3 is CASSQEWTDNQPQHF. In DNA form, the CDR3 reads TGCGCCAGCAGCCAAGAGTGGACGGACAATCAGCCCCAGCATTTT.

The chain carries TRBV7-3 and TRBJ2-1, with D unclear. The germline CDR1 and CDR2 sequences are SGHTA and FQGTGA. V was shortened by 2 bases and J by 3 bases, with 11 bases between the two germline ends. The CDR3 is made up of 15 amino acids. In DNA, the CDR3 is TGTGCCAGCAGCTTAGAAGTGTCGGACTACAATGAGCAGTTCTTC. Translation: CASSLEVSDYNEQFF.

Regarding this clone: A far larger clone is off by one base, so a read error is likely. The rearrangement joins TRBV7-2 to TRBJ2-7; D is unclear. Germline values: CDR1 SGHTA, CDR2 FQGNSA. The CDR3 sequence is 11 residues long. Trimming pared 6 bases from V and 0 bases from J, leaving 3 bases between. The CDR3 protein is CASRFSYEQYF. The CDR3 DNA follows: TGTGCCAGCAGGTTCTCCTACGAGCAGTACTTC.

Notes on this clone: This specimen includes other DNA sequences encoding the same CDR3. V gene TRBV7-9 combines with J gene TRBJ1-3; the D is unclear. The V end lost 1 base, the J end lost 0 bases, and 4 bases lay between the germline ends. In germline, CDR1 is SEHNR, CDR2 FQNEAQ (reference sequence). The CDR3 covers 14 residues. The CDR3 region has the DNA TGTGCCAGCAGCTTAGTATCCTCTGGAAACACCATATATTTT. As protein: CASSLVSSGNTIYF.

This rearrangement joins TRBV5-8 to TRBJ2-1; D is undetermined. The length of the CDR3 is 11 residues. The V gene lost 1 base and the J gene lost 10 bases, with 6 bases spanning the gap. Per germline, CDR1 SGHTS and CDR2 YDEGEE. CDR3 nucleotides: TGTGCCAGCAGCTTGTGGGGAGAGCAGTTCTTC. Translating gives CASSLWGEQFF.

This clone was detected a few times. CDR3 loop: CASSSSTPEDTQYF. The CDR3 bases are TGTGCCAGCAGTTCTAGCACCCCCGAGGATACGCAGTATTTT. The chain uses TRBV2 and TRBJ2-3; D is possibly TRBD2 (5 bases). Germline lookup yields CDR1 SNHLY and CDR2 FYNNEI. The CDR3 extends over 14 amino acids. V lost 5 bases to trimming and J lost 6 bases, with 15 bases between them.

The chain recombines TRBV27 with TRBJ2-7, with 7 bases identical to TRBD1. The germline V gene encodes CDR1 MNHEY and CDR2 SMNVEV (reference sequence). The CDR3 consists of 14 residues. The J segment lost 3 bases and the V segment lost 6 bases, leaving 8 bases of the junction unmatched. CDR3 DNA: TGTGCCAGCAGCCCGACAGGGTACGGCTACGAGCAGTACTTC. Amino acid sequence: CASSPTGYGYEQYF.

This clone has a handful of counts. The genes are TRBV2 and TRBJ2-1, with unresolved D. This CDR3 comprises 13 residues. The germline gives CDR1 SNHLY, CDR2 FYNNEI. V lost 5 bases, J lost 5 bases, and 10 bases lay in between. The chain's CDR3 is CASSWTRDNEQFF. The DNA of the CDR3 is TGTGCCAGCAGTTGGACCCGGGACAATGAGCAGTTCTTC.

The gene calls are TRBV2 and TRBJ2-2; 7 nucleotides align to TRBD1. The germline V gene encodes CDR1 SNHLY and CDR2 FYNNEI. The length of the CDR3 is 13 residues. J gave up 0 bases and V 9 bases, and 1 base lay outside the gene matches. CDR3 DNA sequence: TGTGCCAGAGGGACAGCGAACACCGGGGAGCTGTTTTTT. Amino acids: CARGTANTGELFF.

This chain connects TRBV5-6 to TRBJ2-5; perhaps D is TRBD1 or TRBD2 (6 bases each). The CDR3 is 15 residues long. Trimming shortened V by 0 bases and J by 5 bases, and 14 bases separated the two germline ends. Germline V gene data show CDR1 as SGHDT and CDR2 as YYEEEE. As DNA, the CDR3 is TGTGCCAGCAGCTTGGAAGGAGGGGGAAGGGAGACCCAGTACTTC. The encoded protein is CASSLEGGGRETQYF.